This T cell receptor (beta chain) came from a study of identical twins. A universal primer site was created by template switching, with the cDNA bearing unique molecular identifiers. Via MiXCR, TCRdb re-called the 5' RACE reads, giving one row per CDR3 protein. The sample has under 1 million distinct CDR3 sequences; around 12% are singletons. Germline CDR1 reads ENHRY; CDR2 reads SYGVKD. This CDR3 spans 14 amino acids. V dropped 5 bases and J dropped 4; count of bases not matched to a gene: 7. This clonotype was recorded a few times. Its antigen remains unknown. The study, taken as a whole, reports: Among monozygotic twins, out-of-frame TCR alpha sharing exceeded what models predicted.

These data are also associated with another study on yellow fever vaccine responses in identical twins.

The gene calls are TRBV10-3 and TRBJ2-7; 8 bases align to TRBD1. The TCR originated in a woman under 30 in good health. The sequencing input was PBMCs. The CDR3 DNA follows: TGTGCCATCAGTCTGGACAGGGTAGGGTACGAGCAGTACTTC. It is translated as CAISLDRVGYEQYF.